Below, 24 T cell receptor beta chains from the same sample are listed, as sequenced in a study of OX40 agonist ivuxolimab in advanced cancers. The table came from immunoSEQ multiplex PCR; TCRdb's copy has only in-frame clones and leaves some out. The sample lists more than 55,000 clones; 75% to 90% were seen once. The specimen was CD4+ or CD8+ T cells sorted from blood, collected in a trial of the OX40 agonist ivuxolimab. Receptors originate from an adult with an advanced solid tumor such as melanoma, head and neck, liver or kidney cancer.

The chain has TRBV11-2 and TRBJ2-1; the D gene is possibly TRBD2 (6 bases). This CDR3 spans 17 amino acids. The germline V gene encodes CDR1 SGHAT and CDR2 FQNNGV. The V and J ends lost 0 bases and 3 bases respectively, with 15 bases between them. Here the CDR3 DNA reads TGTGCCAGCAGCTTAGAATTCGGGGCGGGAAACTACAATGAGCAGTTCTTC. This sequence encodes CASSLEFGAGNYNEQFF.

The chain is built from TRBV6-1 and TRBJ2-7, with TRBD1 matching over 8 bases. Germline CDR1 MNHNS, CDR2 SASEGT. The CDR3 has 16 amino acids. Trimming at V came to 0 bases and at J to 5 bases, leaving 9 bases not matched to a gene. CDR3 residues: CASSEALGQGFDEQYF. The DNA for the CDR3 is TGTGCCAGCAGTGAAGCCCTAGGACAGGGTTTTGACGAGCAGTACTTC.

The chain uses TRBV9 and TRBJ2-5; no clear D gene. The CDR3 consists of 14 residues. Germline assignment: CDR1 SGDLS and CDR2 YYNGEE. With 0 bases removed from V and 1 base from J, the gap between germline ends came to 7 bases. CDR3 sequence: CASSVGDTQETQYF. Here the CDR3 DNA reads TGTGCCAGCAGCGTAGGAGATACCCAAGAGACCCAGTACTTC.

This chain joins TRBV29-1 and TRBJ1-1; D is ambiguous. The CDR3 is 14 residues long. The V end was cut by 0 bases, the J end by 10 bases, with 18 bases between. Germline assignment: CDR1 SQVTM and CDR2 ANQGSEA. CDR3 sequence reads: CSVEDQTTPDGAFF. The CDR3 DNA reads TGCAGCGTTGAAGATCAAACGACGCCGGATGGAGCTTTCTTT.

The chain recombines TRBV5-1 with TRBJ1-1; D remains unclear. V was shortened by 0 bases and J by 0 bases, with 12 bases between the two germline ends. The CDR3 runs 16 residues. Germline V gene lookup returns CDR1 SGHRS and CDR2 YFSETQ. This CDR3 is CASSLGMGSLNTEAFF. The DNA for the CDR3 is TGCGCCAGCAGCTTGGGCATGGGCAGCTTGAACACTGAAGCTTTCTTT.

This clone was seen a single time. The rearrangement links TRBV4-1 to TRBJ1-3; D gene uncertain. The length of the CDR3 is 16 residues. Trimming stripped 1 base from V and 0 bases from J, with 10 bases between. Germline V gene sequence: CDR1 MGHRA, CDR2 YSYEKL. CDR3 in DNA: TGCGCCAGCAGCCAAGCGGTCACCGCCTCTGGAAACACCATATATTTT. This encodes CASSQAVTASGNTIYF.

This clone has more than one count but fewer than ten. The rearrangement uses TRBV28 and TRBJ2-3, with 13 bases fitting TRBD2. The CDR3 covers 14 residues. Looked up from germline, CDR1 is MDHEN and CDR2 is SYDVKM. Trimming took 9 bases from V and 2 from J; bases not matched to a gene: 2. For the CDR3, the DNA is TGTGCCAGTACTAGCGGGAGGGCCACAGATACGCAGTATTTT. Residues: CASTSGRATDTQYF.

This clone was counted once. This CDR3 reads CSVADPAYEQYF. The CDR3 DNA sequence: TGCAGCGTGGCGGACCCGGCCTACGAGCAGTACTTC. The chain uses TRBV29-1 and TRBJ2-7; unclear D gene. This CDR3 has 12 amino acids. Deletions cut 6 bases from V and 2 bases from J, with 11 bases between. Germline V gives CDR1 SQVTM, CDR2 ANQGSEA.

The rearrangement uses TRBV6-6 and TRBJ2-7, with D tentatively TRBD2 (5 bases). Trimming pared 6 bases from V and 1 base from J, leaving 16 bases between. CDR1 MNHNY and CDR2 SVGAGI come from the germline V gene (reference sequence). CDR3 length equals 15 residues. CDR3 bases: TGTGCCAGCAGAACCAAACTAGAAGTGTCCTACGAGCAGTACTTC. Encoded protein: CASRTKLEVSYEQYF.

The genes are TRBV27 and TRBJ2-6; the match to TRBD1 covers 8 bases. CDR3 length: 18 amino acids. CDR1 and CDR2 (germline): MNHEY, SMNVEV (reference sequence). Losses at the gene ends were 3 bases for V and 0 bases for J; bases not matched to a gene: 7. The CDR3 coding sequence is TGTGCCAGCAGTTTCCGCACAGGGGGAGACTCTGGGGCCAACGTCCTGACTTTC. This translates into CASSFRTGGDSGANVLTF.

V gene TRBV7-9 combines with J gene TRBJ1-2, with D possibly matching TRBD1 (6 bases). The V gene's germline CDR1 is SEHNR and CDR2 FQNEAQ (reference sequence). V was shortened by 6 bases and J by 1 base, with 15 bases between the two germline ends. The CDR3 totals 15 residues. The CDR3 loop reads CASSGRDTHNYGYTF. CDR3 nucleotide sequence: TGTGCCAGCAGTGGCCGGGACACACATAACTATGGCTACACCTTC.

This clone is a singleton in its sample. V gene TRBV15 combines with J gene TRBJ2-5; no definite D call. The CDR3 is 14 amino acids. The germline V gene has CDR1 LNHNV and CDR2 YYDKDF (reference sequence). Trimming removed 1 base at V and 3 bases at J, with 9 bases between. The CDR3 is CATSRVRTEETQYF. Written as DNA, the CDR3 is TGTGCCACCAGCAGAGTACGGACCGAAGAGACCCAGTACTTC.

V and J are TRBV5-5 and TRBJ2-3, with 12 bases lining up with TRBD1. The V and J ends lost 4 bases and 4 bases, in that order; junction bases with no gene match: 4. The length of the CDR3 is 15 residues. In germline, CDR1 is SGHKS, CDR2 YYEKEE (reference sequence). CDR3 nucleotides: TGTGCCAGCAGCCGGGGACAGGGGGCAGCAGATACGCAGTATTTT. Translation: CASSRGQGAADTQYF.

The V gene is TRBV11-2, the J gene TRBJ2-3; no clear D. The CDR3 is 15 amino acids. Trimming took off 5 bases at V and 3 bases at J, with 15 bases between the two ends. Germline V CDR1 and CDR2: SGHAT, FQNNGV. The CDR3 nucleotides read TGTGCCAGCAGCCTCAGGCCAATACGGACAGATACGCAGTATTTT. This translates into CASSLRPIRTDTQYF.

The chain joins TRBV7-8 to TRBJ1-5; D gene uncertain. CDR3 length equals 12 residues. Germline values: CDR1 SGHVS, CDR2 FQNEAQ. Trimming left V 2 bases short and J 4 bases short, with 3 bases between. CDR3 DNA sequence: TGTGCCAGCAGCTTATTGAATCAGCCCCAGCATTTT. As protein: CASSLLNQPQHF. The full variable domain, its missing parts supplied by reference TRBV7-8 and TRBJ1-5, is GAGVSQSPRYKVAKRGQDVALRCDPISGHVSLFWYQQALGQGPEFLTYFQNEAQLDKSGLPSDRFFAERPEGSVSTLKIQRTQQEDSAVYLCASSLLNQPQHFGDGTRLSIL.

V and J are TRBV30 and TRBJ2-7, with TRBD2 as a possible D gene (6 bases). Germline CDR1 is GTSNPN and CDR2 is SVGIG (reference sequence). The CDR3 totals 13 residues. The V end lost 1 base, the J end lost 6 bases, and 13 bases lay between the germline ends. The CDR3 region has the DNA TGTGCCTGGAGTGGTGGACCCGGGGGCGAGCAGTACTTC. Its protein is CAWSGGPGGEQYF.

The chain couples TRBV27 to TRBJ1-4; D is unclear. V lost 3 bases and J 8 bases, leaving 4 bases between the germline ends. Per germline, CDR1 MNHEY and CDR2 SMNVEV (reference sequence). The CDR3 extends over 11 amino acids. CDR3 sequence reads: CASSLGEKLFF. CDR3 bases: TGTGCCAGCAGTTTGGGCGAAAAACTGTTTTTT.

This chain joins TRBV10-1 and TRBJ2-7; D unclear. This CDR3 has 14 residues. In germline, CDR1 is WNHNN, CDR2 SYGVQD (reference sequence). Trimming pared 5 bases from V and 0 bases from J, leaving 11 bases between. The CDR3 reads CASSSDLGSYEQYF. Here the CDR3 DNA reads TGCGCCAGCAGTAGCGACCTCGGCTCCTACGAGCAGTACTTC.

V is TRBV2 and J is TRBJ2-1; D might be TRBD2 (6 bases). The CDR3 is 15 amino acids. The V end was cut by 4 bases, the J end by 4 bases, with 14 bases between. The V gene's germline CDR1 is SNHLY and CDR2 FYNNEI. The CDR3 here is CASSVFAGTYNEQFF. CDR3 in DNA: TGTGCCAGCAGTGTCTTCGCGGGGACGTACAATGAGCAGTTCTTC. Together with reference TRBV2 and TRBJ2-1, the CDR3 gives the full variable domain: EPEVTQTPSHQVTQMGQEVILRCVPISNHLYFYWYRQILGQKVEFLVSFYNNEISEKSEIFDDQFSVERPDGSNFTLKIRSTKLEDSAMYFCASSVFAGTYNEQFFGPGTRLTVL.

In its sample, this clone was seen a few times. CDR3 loop: CASSLVSGTTYNEQFF. CDR3 coding DNA: TGCGCCAGCAGCTTGGTTAGCGGGACAACCTACAATGAGCAGTTCTTC. The genes are TRBV5-1 and TRBJ2-1; 8 nucleotides line up with TRBD2. Germline CDR1 is SGHRS and CDR2 is YFSETQ. Trimming cost V 0 bases and J 2 bases; bases outside gene matches: 4. The CDR3 covers 16 residues.

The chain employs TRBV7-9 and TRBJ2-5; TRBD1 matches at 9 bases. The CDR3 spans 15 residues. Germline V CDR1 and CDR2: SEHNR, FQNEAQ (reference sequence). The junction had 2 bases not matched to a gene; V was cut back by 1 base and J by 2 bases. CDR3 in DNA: TGTGCCAGCAGCTTAGGAGGGACAGGGCAAGAGACCCAGTACTTC. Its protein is CASSLGGTGQETQYF.

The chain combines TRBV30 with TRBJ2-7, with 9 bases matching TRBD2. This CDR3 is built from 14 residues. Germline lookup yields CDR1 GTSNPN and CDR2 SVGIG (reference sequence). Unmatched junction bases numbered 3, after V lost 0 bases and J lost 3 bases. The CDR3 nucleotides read TGTGCCTGGAGTGTGGGTAGCGGGAGCTACGAGCAGTACTTC. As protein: CAWSVGSGSYEQYF.

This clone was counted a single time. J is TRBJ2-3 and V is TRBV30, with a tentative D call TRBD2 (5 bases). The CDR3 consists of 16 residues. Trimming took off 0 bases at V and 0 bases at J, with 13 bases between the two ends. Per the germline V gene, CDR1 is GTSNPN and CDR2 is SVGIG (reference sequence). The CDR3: CAWSVPRDWSTDTQYF. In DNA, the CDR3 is TGTGCCTGGAGTGTACCCCGGGATTGGAGCACAGATACGCAGTATTTT.

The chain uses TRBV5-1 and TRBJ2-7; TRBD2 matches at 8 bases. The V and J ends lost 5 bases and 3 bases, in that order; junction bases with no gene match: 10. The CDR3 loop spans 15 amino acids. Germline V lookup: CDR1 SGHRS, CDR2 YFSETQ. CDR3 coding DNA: TGCGCCAGCAGTCCGGGGGGGACGGAATTCTACGAGCAGTACTTC. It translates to CASSPGGTEFYEQYF.